This T cell receptor beta chain is from a study of spatial heterogeneity in lung cancer. Time point denoted: sample taken at primary tumor resection. The donors, about 78 patients with untreated early-stage non-small cell lung cancer, provided the samples. No cells were sorted before sequencing. The whole RNA sequenced was extracted from tumor, nontumor lung or frozen PBMC. The CDR3 length is 17 residues. J gave up 3 bases and V 3 bases, and 13 bases lay outside the gene matches. Germline CDR1 and CDR2: KGHSH and LQKENI. This clonotype was counted at least ten times. The antigen remains unidentified. The library was prepared for alpha chains; this beta chain is a stray read, so its frequency means little. TCRdb itself ran the 5' RACE reads through MiXCR, one entry per CDR3 protein. This sample has about 3,600 distinct CDR3 sequences; under 15% occur once, and the top ten carry 20% to 25%. Whole-study findings and limits: One measure, the expanded intratumoral alpha and beta TCR count, tracked tumor mutation counts. Tumor T-cell coverage was an estimated 7% or so for alpha and approximately 12% for beta chains.

The material was lung tumor tissue, obtained at surgery. J is TRBJ1-1 and V is TRBV18, with 7 bases that match TRBD1. The source is a female donor with early-stage non-small cell lung cancer. The CDR3 protein is CASSPIYRGRGDTEAFF. CDR3 bases: TGTGCCAGCTCACCGATCTACAGGGGCCGCGGAGACACTGAAGCTTTCTTT.